The 14 T cell receptor beta chains listed next were all sequenced from one sample in a study of Graves' ophthalmopathy and Graves' hyperthyroidism (dated by TCRdb to the late 2010s). Sequencing took place on an Illumina HiSeq 2000. For repertoire sequencing, TCR beta CDR3 regions were amplified from RNA transcripts. The first round was an RT-PCR using HTBI primers with the Qiagen OneStep RT-PCR kit, and this first round was followed by a second-round multiplex PCR, then size selection and purification. TCRdb cleaned the public reads at Q25 with fastp, built clones with MiXCR and kept in-frame beta chains. Merged by CDR3 protein, the rows form single entries marked with the most common genes and DNA. Counted in this sample were 200,000 to 250,000 distinct CDR3 sequences; around 50% of them appeared once. The ten largest clones capture around 43% of the sample. Sequenced sample: peripheral blood. Receptors originate from an adult man with Graves' ophthalmopathy.

In this sample, this clonotype turned up a few times. V and J are TRBV20-1 and TRBJ1-5; D remains unclear. Between the trimmed V and J ends, which lost 3 bases and 9 bases, there was a span of 18 bases. The CDR3 is 14 residues long. CDR1 is DFQATT, CDR2 SNEGSKA, per germline (reference sequence). CDR3 loop: CSARVDLRSGPQHF. CDR3 nucleotides: TGCAGTGCTAGGGTCGATTTGAGATCGGGGCCCCAGCATTTT.

DNA of the CDR3: TGTGCCAGCAGCTTAGCTATCAGGACAGCCGCCAATCAGCCCCAGCATTTT. Translation gives CASSLAIRTAANQPQHF. The chain couples TRBV7-8 to TRBJ1-5, with D possibly matching TRBD1 (6 bases). V shed 0 bases and J shed 3 bases, with 15 bases lying between them. Per germline, CDR1 SGHVS and CDR2 FQNEAQ. CDR3 size: 17 residues. The variable domain in full, with the rest retrieved from reference TRBV7-8 and TRBJ1-5, is GAGVSQSPRYKVAKRGQDVALRCDPISGHVSLFWYQQALGQGPEFLTYFQNEAQLDKSGLPSDRFFAERPEGSVSTLKIQRTQQEDSAVYLCASSLAIRTAANQPQHFGDGTRLSIL.

About this clonotype: At one of its ends the junction is not consistent with the germline gene, which may arise from a read error. The chain is built from TRBV10-2 and TRBJ2-5, with D tentatively TRBD2 (6 bases). From germline, CDR1 is WSHSY and CDR2 SAAADI. CDR3 length equals 12 residues. The CDR3 here is CASAGRWETQYF. Here the CDR3 DNA reads TGTGCCAGCGCAGGGAGGTGGGAGACCCAGTACTTC.

V is TRBV10-3 and J is TRBJ2-7, with 9 bases matching TRBD1. The CDR3 totals 14 residues. The trim removed 10 bases at V and 5 bases at J, leaving 12 bases unmatched. Germline V CDR1 and CDR2: ENHRY, SYGVKD. CDR3 DNA: TGTGCCAGCAGCTCCGGGACAGGGTACCACGAGCAGTACTTC. Residues: CASSSGTGYHEQYF.

The chain has TRBV7-9 and TRBJ1-6; the D is unclear. The germline V and J ends were trimmed by 3 bases and 6 bases, with 9 bases remaining between them. The CDR3 loop spans 14 amino acids. CDR1 and CDR2 from the germline V gene are SEHNR and FQNEAQ (reference sequence). CDR3 protein: CASSLGSFNSPLHF. CDR3 DNA sequence: TGTGCCAGCAGCTTGGGTAGCTTTAATTCACCCCTCCACTTT. The variable domain in full, with the rest retrieved from reference TRBV7-9 and TRBJ1-6, is DTGVSQNPRHKITKRGQNVTFRCDPISEHNRLYWYRQTLGQGPEFLTYFQNEAQLEKSRLLSDRFSAERPKGSFSTLEIQRTEQGDSAMYLCASSLGSFNSPLHFGNGTRLTVT.

The rearrangement joins TRBV6-1 to TRBJ1-5; the D gene is possibly TRBD1 (6 bases). CDR3 length: 15 amino acids. V was cut by 3 bases and J by 3 bases, with 12 bases left in between. Germline-derived CDR1 and CDR2 are MNHNS and SASEGT. This CDR3 reads CASSEGGDINQPQHF. The CDR3 nucleotides read TGTGCCAGCAGTGAGGGGGGGGACATCAATCAGCCCCAGCATTTT.

This clonotype was counted between two and nine times. This chain joins TRBV2 and TRBJ2-7; D possibly corresponds to TRBD1 (5 bases). The CDR3 is 14 amino acids. The germline V and J ends were trimmed by 2 bases and 2 bases, with 10 bases remaining between them. Germline V CDR1 and CDR2: SNHLY, FYNNEI. The CDR3 sequence is CASSESQGPYEQYF. The CDR3 DNA reads as TGTGCCAGCAGTGAAAGTCAGGGTCCCTACGAGCAGTACTTC.

The V gene is TRBV29-1, the J gene TRBJ2-5, with no clear D. This CDR3 comprises 13 residues. Trimming stripped 8 bases from V and 4 bases from J, with 17 bases between. Germline V gene sequence: CDR1 SQVTM, CDR2 ANQGSEA. The CDR3 is CSLQDPGSETQYF. DNA of the CDR3: TGCAGCTTGCAAGACCCTGGGTCAGAGACCCAGTACTTC.

The chain recombines TRBV9 with TRBJ2-7, with 7 bases matching TRBD2. Germline V gene lookup returns CDR1 SGDLS and CDR2 YYNGEE. J was trimmed by 6 bases and V by 4 bases; bases with no gene match: 7. The CDR3 runs to 13 residues. The CDR3 sequence is CASSLGGSSEQYF. The CDR3 DNA sequence: TGTGCCAGCAGCTTAGGCGGGAGTAGCGAGCAGTACTTC.

This clonotype was recorded many times. The V and J genes are TRBV25-1 and TRBJ1-5; D remains ambiguous. This CDR3 region has 15 residues. Germline CDR1 is MGHDK and CDR2 is SYGVNS. The V and J ends lost 1 base and 4 bases respectively, with 11 bases between them. In DNA form, the CDR3 reads TGTGCCAGCAGTGAATCCTCCGCAGATAATCAGCCCCAGCATTTT. Protein sequence: CASSESSADNQPQHF. Full variable domain (remainder filled in from reference TRBV25-1 and TRBJ1-5): EADIYQTPRYLVIGTGKKITLECSQTMGHDKMYWYQQDPGMELHLIHYSYGVNSTEKGDLSSESTVSRIRTEHFPLTLESARPSHTSQYLCASSESSADNQPQHFGDGTRLSIL.

This rearrangement joins TRBV29-1 to TRBJ1-2, with no clear D. CDR1 is SQVTM, CDR2 ANQGSEA, per germline. The CDR3 runs to 12 residues. Trimming removed 7 bases from V and 6 bases from J, with 15 bases in between. Written as DNA, the CDR3 is TGCAGCGGCCTGGAGGCGGGGAATGGCTACACCTTC. This translates into CSGLEAGNGYTF.

This clonotype came up a few times. V gene TRBV6-1 combines with J gene TRBJ2-7, with a weak D call TRBD1 (6 bases). The length of the CDR3 is 13 residues. Germline V gives CDR1 MNHNS, CDR2 SASEGT. The ends were cut back, 3 bases at V and 5 bases at J, with 11 bases in the middle. CDR3 sequence reads: CASSETGSDEQYF. In DNA form, the CDR3 reads TGTGCCAGCAGTGAGACAGGCTCTGACGAGCAGTACTTC.

This clonotype was recorded a few times. The V and J genes are TRBV5-8 and TRBJ1-2; D possibly corresponds to TRBD1 (5 bases). V was shortened by 4 bases and J by 0 bases, with 13 bases between the two germline ends. The CDR3 has 15 residues. Germline V gene sequence: CDR1 SGHTS, CDR2 YDEGEE. Here the CDR3 DNA reads TGTGCCAGCAGCCCTTTGGGGGGGGCTAACTATGGCTACACCTTC. Its translation is CASSPLGGANYGYTF.

The chain is built from TRBV19 and TRBJ2-7; no firm D call. Per germline, CDR1 LNHDA and CDR2 SQIVND (reference sequence). CDR3 length equals 15 residues. Trimming cost V 3 bases and J 0 bases, with 12 bases left between them. CDR3 nucleotide sequence: TGTGCCAGTAGTATCGGGCTATCAAGCTCCTACGAGCAGTACTTC. This encodes CASSIGLSSSYEQYF.